This TCR beta chain appears in the sequencing data of a study of neoadjuvant nivolumab and ipilimumab in lung cancer (dated by TCRdb to about 2020). Study-level background: Intravenous nivolumab was dosed at 3 mg/kg on days 1, 15 and 29, and in the combination arm ipilimumab 1 mg/kg was added on day 1 only. The primary endpoint of the trial was the rate of major pathologic response (MPR) in the intention-to-treat population of each study arm. In the trial, around 45 patients with operable NSCLC were treated, of whom 23 were randomized to nivolumab monotherapy and about 21 to nivolumab plus ipilimumab. The study compared TCR repertoires in pretherapy (baseline) peripheral blood with TCR repertoires in tumors resected at surgery following neoadjuvant immune checkpoint blockade. Matched pretherapy and resected tumor pairs were analyzed from seven patients, of whom four had been treated with nivolumab and three with nivolumab plus ipilimumab.

Library preparation employed the immunoSEQ multiplex PCR assay. In the source study's methods: Repertoires were summarized by richness and clonality, and significantly expanded and contracted clones were identified between pre- and post-therapy samples. Drawn from immuneACCESS, this table holds only the in-frame rearrangements with V and J called that TCRdb kept. Clones are partly lost; checked studies trace under half to an unresolved V gene and leave the rest unexplained. That table gives V, J and clone size, and the DNA gave D and trimming. The sample table lists thousands of clones, 70% to 80% of them with a count of one. The ten largest clones take up approximately 6.7% of the sample. The sample's time point, from its label and the paper: at surgical resection after neoadjuvant nivolumab +/- ipilimumab. The samples were obtained from NEOSTAR, a phase 2 randomized trial that tested neoadjuvant nivolumab or nivolumab plus ipilimumab, followed by surgery, in operable NSCLC. At resection, uninvolved lung adjacent to the tumor was collected to act as a matched non-tumor comparison for the TCR repertoires of resected tumors.

In regard to this clone: Its binding antigen is unknown. No base quality values were provided; no much bigger clone lies one nucleotide off.

Overall study results and their limits: From pretherapy to surgery, increases in tumor T-cell richness and clonality were observed in three of three dual-therapy tumors but in only two of four nivolumab-treated tumors. TCR sequencing was performed in a small number of samples. Resected tumors had greater TCR richness and clonality than tumor-adjacent uninvolved lung, and increases were observed in more dual-therapy-treated tumors. There was no significant correlation between TCR clonality and pathologic tumor regression, and just a single major-pathologic-response sample was available for the clonality-regression analysis. Richness in tumors resected after neoadjuvant therapy showed a positive correlation with pretherapy blood TCR richness (Spearman R ~ 0.86).

The CDR3 goes from the cysteine to the phenylalanine over 13 residues. The DNA shown is the 39-base CDR3, in frame from base 1. V is cut by 7 bases and J by 9 bases, and the space between the germline ends is 13 bases. The germline V gene supplies CDR1 SNHLY and CDR2 FYNNEI. The chain is made from TRBV2 and TRBJ1-6; the D gene is perhaps TRBD1, on 6 matching bases. Sequences were derived from adjacent normal lung tissue, sampled after neoadjuvant nivolumab, alone or with ipilimumab, at or shortly before surgery. The receptor's source is an adult with non-small cell lung cancer. CDR3 reads: CASIRQALSPLHF. The DNA sequence reads TGTGCCAGCATTAGACAGGCCCTTTCACCCCTCCACTTT.